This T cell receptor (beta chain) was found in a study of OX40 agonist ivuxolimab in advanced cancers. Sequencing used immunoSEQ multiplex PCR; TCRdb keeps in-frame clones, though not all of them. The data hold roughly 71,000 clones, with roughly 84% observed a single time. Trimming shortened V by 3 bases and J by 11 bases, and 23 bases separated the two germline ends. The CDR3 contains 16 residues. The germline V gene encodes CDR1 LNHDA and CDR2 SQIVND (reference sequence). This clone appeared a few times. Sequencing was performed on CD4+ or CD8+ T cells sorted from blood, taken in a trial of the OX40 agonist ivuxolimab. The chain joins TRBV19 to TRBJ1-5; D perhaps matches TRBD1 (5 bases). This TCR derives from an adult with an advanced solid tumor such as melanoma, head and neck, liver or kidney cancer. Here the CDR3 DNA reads TGTGCCAGTAGTATTGTGACAGACAATTCCGGGGGGGCCCAGCATTTT. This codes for CASSIVTDNSGGAQHF.